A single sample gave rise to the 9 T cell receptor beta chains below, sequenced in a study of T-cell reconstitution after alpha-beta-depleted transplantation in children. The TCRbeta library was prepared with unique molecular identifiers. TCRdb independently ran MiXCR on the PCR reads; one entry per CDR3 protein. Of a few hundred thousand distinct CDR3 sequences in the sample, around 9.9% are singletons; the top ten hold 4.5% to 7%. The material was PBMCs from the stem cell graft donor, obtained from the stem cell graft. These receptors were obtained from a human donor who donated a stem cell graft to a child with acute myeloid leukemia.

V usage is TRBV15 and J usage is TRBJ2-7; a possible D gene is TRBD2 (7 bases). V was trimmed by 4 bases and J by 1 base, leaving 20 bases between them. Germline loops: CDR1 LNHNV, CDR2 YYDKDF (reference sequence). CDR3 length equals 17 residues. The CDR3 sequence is CATSTGLGGGGSYEQYF. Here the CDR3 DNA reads TGTGCCACCAGCACAGGCCTGGGGGGGGGCGGATCCTACGAGCAGTACTTC.

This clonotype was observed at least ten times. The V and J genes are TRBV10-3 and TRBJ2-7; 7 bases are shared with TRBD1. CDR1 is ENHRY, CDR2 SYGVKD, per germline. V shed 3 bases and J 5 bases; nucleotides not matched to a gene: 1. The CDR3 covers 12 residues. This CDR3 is CAISEGGNEQYF. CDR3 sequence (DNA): TGTGCCATCAGTGAAGGGGGCAACGAGCAGTACTTC.

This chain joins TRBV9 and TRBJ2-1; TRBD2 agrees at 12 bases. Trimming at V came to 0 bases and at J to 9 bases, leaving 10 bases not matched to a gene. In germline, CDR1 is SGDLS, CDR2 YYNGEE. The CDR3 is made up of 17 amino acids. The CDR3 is CASSVGLAGDPGGEQFF. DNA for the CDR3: TGTGCCAGCAGCGTAGGACTAGCGGGAGACCCTGGGGGTGAGCAGTTCTTC.

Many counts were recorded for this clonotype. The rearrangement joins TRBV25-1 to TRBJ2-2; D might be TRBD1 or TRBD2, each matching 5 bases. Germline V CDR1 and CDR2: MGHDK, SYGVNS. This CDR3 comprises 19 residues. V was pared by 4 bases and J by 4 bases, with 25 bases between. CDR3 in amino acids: CASSVPPYGAQESTGELFF. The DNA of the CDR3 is TGTGCCAGCAGTGTCCCGCCATACGGGGCCCAAGAGTCCACCGGGGAGCTGTTTTTT. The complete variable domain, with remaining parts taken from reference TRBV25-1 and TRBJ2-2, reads EADIYQTPRYLVIGTGKKITLECSQTMGHDKMYWYQQDPGMELHLIHYSYGVNSTEKGDLSSESTVSRIRTEHFPLTLESARPSHTSQYLCASSVPPYGAQESTGELFFGEGSRLTVL.

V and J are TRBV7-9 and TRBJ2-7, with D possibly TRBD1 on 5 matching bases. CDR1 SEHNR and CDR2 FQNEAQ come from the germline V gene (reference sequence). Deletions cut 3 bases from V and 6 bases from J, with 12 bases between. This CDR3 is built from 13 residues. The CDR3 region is CASSFRVVGEQYF. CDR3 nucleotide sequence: TGTGCCAGCAGCTTCAGGGTGGTTGGCGAGCAGTACTTC.

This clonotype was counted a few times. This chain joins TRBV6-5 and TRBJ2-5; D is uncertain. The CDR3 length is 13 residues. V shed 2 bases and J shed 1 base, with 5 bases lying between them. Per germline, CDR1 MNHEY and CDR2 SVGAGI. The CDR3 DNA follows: TGTGCCAGCAGTTACAGGTCCCAAGAGACCCAGTACTTC. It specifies CASSYRSQETQYF.

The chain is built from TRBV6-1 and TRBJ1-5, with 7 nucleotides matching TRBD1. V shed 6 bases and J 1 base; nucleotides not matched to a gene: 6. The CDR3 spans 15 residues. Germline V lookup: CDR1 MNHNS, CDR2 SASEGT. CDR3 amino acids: CASRRDSGSNQPQHF. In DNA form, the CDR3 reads TGTGCCAGCAGGAGGGACAGTGGGAGCAATCAGCCCCAGCATTTT.

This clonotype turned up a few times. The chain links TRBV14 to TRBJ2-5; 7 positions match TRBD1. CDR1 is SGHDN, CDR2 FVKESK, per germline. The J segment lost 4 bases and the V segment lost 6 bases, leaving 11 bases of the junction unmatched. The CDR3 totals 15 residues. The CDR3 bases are TGTGCCAGCAGACCGCGTGAGGGGGCAAGAGAGACCCAGTACTTC. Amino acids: CASRPREGARETQYF.

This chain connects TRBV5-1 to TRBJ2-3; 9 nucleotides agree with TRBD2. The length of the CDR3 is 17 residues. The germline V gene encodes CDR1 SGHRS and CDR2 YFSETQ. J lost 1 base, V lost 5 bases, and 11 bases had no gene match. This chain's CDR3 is CASSPPGGRDRTDTQYF. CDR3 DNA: TGCGCCAGCAGTCCTCCCGGCGGGAGGGACCGCACAGATACGCAGTATTTT.